This T cell receptor beta chain emerged from a study of cytomegalovirus exposure and HLA in healthy donors. It was with 60 Vbeta and 13 Jbeta primers that the PCR ran. Produced via immunoSEQ multiplex PCR; TCRdb's table is partial and in-frame only. This sample has about 160,000 clones; approximately 81% occur once, and the top ten carry less than 0.4%. The sequencing input was PBMCs. The sequence derives from a boy aged 2 to 10 in good health and CMV-seronegative.

DNA for the CDR3: TGTGCCAGCAGCTTACGTCTCGGAGTTCAAGAGACCCAGTACTTC. Translated: CASSLRLGVQETQYF. The rearrangement joins TRBV7-9 to TRBJ2-5; D remains ambiguous. V lost 2 bases to trimming and J lost 2 bases, with 12 bases between them. This CDR3 is 15 amino acids long. Germline values: CDR1 SEHNR, CDR2 FQNEAQ (reference sequence).